This T cell receptor beta chain was identified during a study of blood T cell repertoires in COVID-19. Overall study: Spain, Italy and the United States supplied samples that represented acute and convalescent COVID-19.

This CDR3 spans 14 amino acids. CDR1 is SGHNT, CDR2 YENEEA, per germline. Trimming removed 1 base from V and 1 base from J, with 7 bases in between. Using immunoSEQ multiplex PCR, the repertoire was profiled, and TCRdb retains in-frame clones only, with some absent. In the table there are more than 300,000 clones, 91% of which are singletons. The rearrangement joins TRBV11-3 to TRBJ2-5, with D unresolved. Sequencing used peripheral blood. This receptor was taken from a woman in her late teens or twenties who had recovered from COVID-19. The CDR3 nucleotides are TGTGCCAGCAGCTTAGGGGCCCGCCAAGAGACCCAGTACTTC. Protein: CASSLGARQETQYF.